These 26 T cell receptor beta chains originate from one sample sequenced in a study of blood T cell repertoires in COVID-19. Generated by immunoSEQ multiplex PCR, the TCRdb table keeps only in-frame clones and is missing some. The table has roughly 170,000 clones, about 79% seen once. The sample was peripheral blood. All receptors derive from a woman in her 70s with acute or convalescent COVID-19.

The chain joins TRBV29-1 to TRBJ1-2; the match to TRBD1 covers 8 bases. Germline lookup yields CDR1 SQVTM and CDR2 ANQGSEA. J gave up 6 bases and V 8 bases, and 8 bases lay outside the gene matches. The length of the CDR3 is 12 residues. Here the CDR3 DNA reads TGCAGCACCGGACAGGGCCAGGATGGCTACACCTTC. Translation: CSTGQGQDGYTF.

This clone was recorded a few times. The chain has TRBV29-1 and TRBJ2-1, with 11 nucleotides matching TRBD1. Germline V lookup: CDR1 SQVTM, CDR2 ANQGSEA. The CDR3 is 13 amino acids. The CDR3 DNA sequence: TGCAGTGCCGGGACAGGGGGAATTTATGAGCAGTTCTTC. Amino acid sequence: CSAGTGGIYEQFF.

The chain has TRBV13 and TRBJ2-2; D is possibly TRBD2 (6 bases). The CDR3 totals 17 residues. Germline-derived CDR1 and CDR2 are PRHDT and FYEKMQ (reference sequence). Trimming took off 3 bases at V and 1 base at J, with 15 bases between the two ends. CDR3 amino acids: CASSFSFGTLNTGELFF. CDR3 nucleotide sequence: TGTGCCAGCAGCTTCTCCTTCGGGACTCTGAACACCGGGGAGCTGTTTTTT.

V is TRBV7-2 and J is TRBJ2-1; no definite D call. The CDR3 is 14 amino acids. CDR1 and CDR2 (germline): SGHTA, FQGNSA. V shed 6 bases and J shed 12 bases, with 21 bases lying between them. The CDR3 protein is CASRSNLVSSPQFF. The CDR3 DNA reads as TGTGCCAGCAGGAGTAATCTTGTTTCCTCCCCGCAGTTCTTC.

V gene TRBV10-3 combines with J gene TRBJ1-5; D might be TRBD1 (6 bases). With 9 bases removed from V and 5 bases from J, the gap between germline ends came to 14 bases. Germline assignment: CDR1 ENHRY and CDR2 SYGVKD. The CDR3 totals 13 residues. CDR3 protein: CAIAGTSDQPQHF. The CDR3 DNA is TGTGCCATAGCCGGGACAAGTGATCAGCCCCAGCATTTT.

V and J are TRBV9 and TRBJ2-3, with D perhaps TRBD2 (6 bases). CDR1 and CDR2 from the germline V gene are SGDLS and YYNGEE. V shed 0 bases and J shed 0 bases, with 11 bases lying between them. The CDR3 extends over 16 amino acids. The CDR3 nucleotides read TGTGCCAGCAGCGTAGGTTGGGACTCCAGCACAGATACGCAGTATTTT. It translates to CASSVGWDSSTDTQYF.

The CDR3 DNA follows: TGTGCCAGCAGTTCGGCTAGGGGGGGACTCAACACCGGGGAGCTGTTTTTT. This encodes CASSSARGGLNTGELFF. This chain joins TRBV27 and TRBJ2-2, with D perhaps matching TRBD2 (7 bases). Looked up from germline, CDR1 is MNHEY and CDR2 is SMNVEV (reference sequence). The length of the CDR3 is 17 residues. The V end lost 4 bases, the J end lost 2 bases, and 17 bases lay between the germline ends.

V usage is TRBV2 and J usage is TRBJ2-1; 9 bases agree with TRBD1. In germline, CDR1 is SNHLY, CDR2 FYNNEI. The J segment lost 2 bases and the V segment lost 10 bases, leaving 6 bases of the junction unmatched. The CDR3 spans 14 residues. The CDR3 bases are TGTGCCAACGACAGGGGGGTTACCTACAATGAGCAGTTCTTC. Protein sequence: CANDRGVTYNEQFF.

The chain recombines TRBV6-5 with TRBJ2-3, with TRBD1 identical over 9 bases. This CDR3 comprises 15 residues. Germline CDR1 is MNHEY and CDR2 is SVGAGI. V shed 5 bases and J 2 bases; nucleotides not matched to a gene: 5. The CDR3 loop reads CASSTGTGSTDTQYF. DNA for the CDR3: TGTGCCAGCAGTACCGGGACAGGGTCCACAGATACGCAGTATTTT.

The chain is built from TRBV7-2 and TRBJ2-5, with D possibly being TRBD1 (6 bases). This CDR3 has 16 amino acids. CDR1 is SGHTA and CDR2 is FQGNSA in the germline V gene. V was shortened by 0 bases and J by 1 base, with 12 bases between the two germline ends. The CDR3 DNA is TGTGCCAGCAGCTTAGCGAGGGGACACCTCCAAGAGACCCAGTACTTC. As protein: CASSLARGHLQETQYF.

The chain joins TRBV7-2 to TRBJ1-5, with a weak D call TRBD1 (6 bases). The CDR3 loop spans 14 amino acids. V was cut by 2 bases and J by 5 bases, with 10 bases left in between. CDR1 and CDR2 (germline): SGHTA, FQGNSA. CDR3 nucleotide sequence: TGTGCCAGCAGCTTATTCACAGGGCATCAGCCCCAGCATTTT. This gives the protein CASSLFTGHQPQHF.

The chain links TRBV5-4 to TRBJ1-1; weak D call: TRBD1 (5 bases). Trimming left V 4 bases short and J 7 bases short, with 20 bases between. This CDR3 spans 15 amino acids. Germline CDR1 SGHNT, CDR2 YYREEE (reference sequence). The CDR3 loop is CASSHTPGYVGEAFF. The CDR3 DNA reads TGTGCCAGCAGCCATACCCCAGGGTACGTCGGTGAAGCTTTCTTT.

The rearrangement links TRBV4-1 to TRBJ2-3, with 10 bases that match TRBD2. Germline lookup yields CDR1 MGHRA and CDR2 YSYEKL. V shed 4 bases and J 4 bases; nucleotides not matched to a gene: 26. The CDR3 runs to 22 residues. The CDR3 DNA reads as TGCGCCAGCAGCCTTGGGGGGTACAGTCCTACTAGCGGGGTTGGGCGGGCAGATACGCAGTATTTT. Translated, it gives CASSLGGYSPTSGVGRADTQYF.

The genes are TRBV7-2 and TRBJ2-1, with a tentative D call TRBD2 (5 bases). The CDR3 spans 13 residues. The germline gives CDR1 SGHTA, CDR2 FQGNSA. V dropped 5 bases and J dropped 10 bases, with 15 bases sitting between them. The CDR3 is CASSGIGGGEQFF. CDR3 in DNA: TGTGCCAGCAGCGGCATAGGCGGAGGCGAGCAGTTCTTC.

The chain uses TRBV12-5 and TRBJ2-4, with a weak D call TRBD1 (6 bases). Trimming removed 0 bases from V and 3 bases from J, with 15 bases in between. CDR1 LGHNT and CDR2 FRNRAP come from the germline V gene. The CDR3 totals 17 residues. Here the CDR3 DNA reads TGTGCTAGTGGTTTGGTAGTGGTGGGGGCGGACAAAAACATTCAGTACTTC. Protein sequence: CASGLVVVGADKNIQYF.

The CDR3, as DNA: TGCGCCAGCAGCGAGTCGTCGGCAGGCTCTGGAAACACCATATATTTT. Its protein product is CASSESSAGSGNTIYF. This rearrangement joins TRBV5-1 to TRBJ1-3, with D uncertain. Germline V gene lookup returns CDR1 SGHRS and CDR2 YFSETQ. Trimming took off 4 bases at V and 0 bases at J, with 14 bases between the two ends. This CDR3 region has 16 residues.

The rearrangement links TRBV19 to TRBJ2-1, with TRBD2 matching 14 bases. The CDR3 extends over 18 amino acids. Germline CDR1 reads LNHDA; CDR2 reads SQIVND (reference sequence). Trimming cost V 4 bases and J 8 bases; bases outside gene matches: 13. This CDR3 is CASSTRRLAGGPIHEQFF. In DNA, the CDR3 is TGTGCCAGTAGTACCCGTCGACTAGCGGGAGGGCCTATCCATGAGCAGTTCTTC.

The V call is TRBV30, the J call TRBJ2-2; no clear D. Trimming stripped 0 bases from V and 6 bases from J, with 8 bases between. The germline CDR1 and CDR2 sequences are GTSNPN and SVGIG (reference sequence). The CDR3 covers 13 residues. The CDR3 DNA reads TGTGCCTGGAGTGTTCAGGCCTCCGGGGAGCTGTTTTTT. Amino acids: CAWSVQASGELFF.

This chain joins TRBV24-1 and TRBJ2-1, with 8 bases identical to TRBD2. Germline CDR1 KGHDR, CDR2 SFDVKD. The trim removed 2 bases at V and 6 bases at J, leaving 8 bases unmatched. The CDR3 extends over 16 amino acids. CDR3 sequence: CATSDSSKGLVNEQFF. In DNA form, the CDR3 reads TGTGCCACCAGTGATTCATCTAAGGGACTAGTCAATGAGCAGTTCTTC.

This chain uses TRBV19 with TRBJ2-7, with D possibly TRBD2 on 6 matching bases. V was clipped by 6 bases and J by 6 bases, with 15 bases between them. The germline V gene encodes CDR1 LNHDA and CDR2 SQIVND (reference sequence). The CDR3 runs 13 residues. This chain's CDR3 is CASSPSGVPEQYF. In DNA, the CDR3 is TGTGCCAGTAGCCCATCGGGAGTCCCCGAGCAGTACTTC.

The gene calls are TRBV7-3 and TRBJ2-2; a possible D gene is TRBD2 (6 bases). Germline CDR1 SGHTA, CDR2 FQGTGA. The CDR3 extends over 16 amino acids. The V end was cut by 3 bases, the J end by 7 bases, with 18 bases between. CDR3 nucleotides: TGTGCCAGCAGCTTGGGGGGACTCAGCCGTTTCGGGGAGCTGTTTTTT. Protein sequence: CASSLGGLSRFGELFF.

This clone was detected only once. The gene calls are TRBV5-4 and TRBJ1-2, with 11 bases aligning to TRBD1. The V gene's germline CDR1 is SGHNT and CDR2 YYREEE (reference sequence). J lost 10 bases, V lost 4 bases, and 9 bases had no gene match. The CDR3 loop spans 14 amino acids. CDR3 nucleotides: TGTGCCAGCAGCGTGGGGGAGGGACAGGGGGTCTACACCTTC. Protein sequence: CASSVGEGQGVYTF.

Only one count was recorded for this clone. The V call is TRBV29-1, the J call TRBJ2-1, with 7 bases that match TRBD2. The CDR3 extends over 13 amino acids. CDR1 is SQVTM and CDR2 is ANQGSEA in the germline V gene. After removal of 6 bases from V and 7 bases from J, the junction contained 9 bases not matched to a gene. CDR3 coding DNA: TGCAGCGTGGGTACCGGGAGGATGAATGAGCAGTTCTTC. Translation gives CSVGTGRMNEQFF.

The chain couples TRBV2 to TRBJ2-1; the match to TRBD2 covers 8 bases. This CDR3 has 15 residues. CDR1 is SNHLY, CDR2 FYNNEI, per germline. V shed 8 bases and J 7 bases; nucleotides not matched to a gene: 13. The CDR3 region is CASGLAGRSENEQFF. The CDR3 DNA is TGTGCCAGCGGCTTAGCGGGAAGATCGGAAAATGAGCAGTTCTTC.

V usage is TRBV7-8 and J usage is TRBJ1-1, with D possibly being TRBD1 (6 bases). V lost 3 bases and J 5 bases, leaving 13 bases between the germline ends. Germline-derived CDR1 and CDR2 are SGHVS and FQNEAQ. This CDR3 has 14 residues. The CDR3: CASSFTGSETEAFF. DNA for the CDR3: TGTGCCAGCAGCTTCACAGGGTCGGAAACTGAAGCTTTCTTT.

This rearrangement joins TRBV18 to TRBJ1-1, with D unresolved. The CDR3 is 14 amino acids. Trimming took 1 base from V and 3 from J, leaving 9 bases between them. Germline lookup yields CDR1 KGHSH and CDR2 LQKENI. The CDR3 region is CASSPRVQDTEAFF. The DNA of the CDR3 is TGTGCCAGCTCACCACGGGTCCAGGACACTGAAGCTTTCTTT.